The source of this T cell receptor beta chain is a study of OX40 agonist ivuxolimab in advanced cancers. Study information: Across the patients, intravenous ivuxolimab was delivered every 2 weeks at 0.01 to 10 mg/kg.

On this clone itself: Its target is not known.

The assay was immunoSEQ multiplex PCR, and TCRdb's table has in-frame clones only and misses some. The sample carries 25,000 to 30,000 clones, approximately 80% recorded once. Study-wide points: Among patients with partial responses at 0.1-3.0 mg/kg, clonal expansion was among the lowest. On average, CD8+ T cells showed a greater number of expanded clones than CD4+.

Trimming left V 2 bases short and J 0 bases short, with 9 bases between. This CDR3 is 15 amino acids long. CDR1 and CDR2 (germline): SGDLS, YYNGEE. Sequenced here: CD4+ or CD8+ T cells sorted from blood, sampled in a trial of the OX40 agonist ivuxolimab. The receptor was isolated from an adult with an advanced solid tumor such as melanoma, head and neck, liver or kidney cancer. The chain links TRBV9 to TRBJ1-5, with a weak D call TRBD1 (5 bases). The CDR3 reads CASSVDSRSNQPQHF. The CDR3 nucleotides are TGTGCCAGCAGCGTTGACAGCCGTAGCAATCAGCCCCAGCATTTT.